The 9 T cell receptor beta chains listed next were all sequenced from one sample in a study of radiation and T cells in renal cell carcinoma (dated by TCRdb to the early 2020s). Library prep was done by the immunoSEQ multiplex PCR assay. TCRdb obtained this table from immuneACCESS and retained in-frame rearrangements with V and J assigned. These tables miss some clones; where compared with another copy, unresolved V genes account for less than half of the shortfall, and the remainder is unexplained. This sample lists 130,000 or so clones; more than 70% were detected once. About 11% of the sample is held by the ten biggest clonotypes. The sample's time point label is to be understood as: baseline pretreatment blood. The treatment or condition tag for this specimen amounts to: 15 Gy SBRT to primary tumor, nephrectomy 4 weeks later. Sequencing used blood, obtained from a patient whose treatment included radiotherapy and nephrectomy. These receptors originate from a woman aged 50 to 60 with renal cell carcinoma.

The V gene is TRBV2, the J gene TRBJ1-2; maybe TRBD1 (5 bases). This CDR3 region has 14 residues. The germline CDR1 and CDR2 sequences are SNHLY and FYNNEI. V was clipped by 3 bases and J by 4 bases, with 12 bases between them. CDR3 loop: CASSDGAEPYGYTF. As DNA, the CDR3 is TGTGCCAGCAGTGACGGGGCAGAGCCCTATGGCTACACCTTC.

This CDR3 is CASSRRAAATNEKLFF. CDR3 coding DNA: TGTGCCAGCTCTCGCCGGGCCGCTGCAACTAATGAAAAACTGTTTTTT. V gene TRBV18 combines with J gene TRBJ1-4; D unclear. V lost 6 bases and J lost 0, with 14 bases in between. The CDR3 runs to 16 residues. The germline CDR1 and CDR2 sequences are KGHSH and LQKENI.

The CDR3 DNA is TGTGCCACCGCCCCCTGGGGTCCTTATGGCTACACCTTC. This sequence encodes CATAPWGPYGYTF. This sequence joins TRBV7-2 and TRBJ1-2, with D unclear. Germline V gene data show CDR1 as SGHTA and CDR2 as FQGNSA. The V end lost 10 bases, the J end lost 5 bases, and 17 bases lay between the germline ends. The CDR3 totals 13 residues. The complete variable domain, with remaining parts taken from reference TRBV7-2 and TRBJ1-2, reads GAGVSQSPSNKVTEKGKDVELRCDPISGHTALYWYRQSLGQGLEFLIYFQGNSAPDKSGLPSDRFSAERTGGSVSTLTIQRTQQEDSAVYLCATAPWGPYGYTFGSGTRLTVV.

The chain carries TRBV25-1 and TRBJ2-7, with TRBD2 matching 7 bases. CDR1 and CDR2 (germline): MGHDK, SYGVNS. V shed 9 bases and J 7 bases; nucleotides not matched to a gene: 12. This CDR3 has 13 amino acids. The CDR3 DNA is TGTGCCAGTCGCGGCGGGGGTCGTGGAGAGCAGTACTTC. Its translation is CASRGGGRGEQYF.

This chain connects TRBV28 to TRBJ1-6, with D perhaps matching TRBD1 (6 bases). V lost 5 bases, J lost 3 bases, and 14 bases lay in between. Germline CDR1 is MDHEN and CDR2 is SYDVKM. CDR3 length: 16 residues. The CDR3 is CASSEGSGVYNSPLHF. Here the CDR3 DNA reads TGTGCCAGCAGTGAAGGGTCAGGGGTCTATAATTCACCCCTCCACTTT.

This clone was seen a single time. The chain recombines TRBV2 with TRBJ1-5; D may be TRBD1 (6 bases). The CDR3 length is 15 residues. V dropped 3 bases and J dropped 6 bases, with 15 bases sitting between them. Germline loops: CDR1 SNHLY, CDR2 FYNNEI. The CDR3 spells CASSEIRGGGQPQHF. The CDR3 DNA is TGTGCCAGCAGTGAGATAAGGGGGGGAGGTCAGCCCCAGCATTTT.

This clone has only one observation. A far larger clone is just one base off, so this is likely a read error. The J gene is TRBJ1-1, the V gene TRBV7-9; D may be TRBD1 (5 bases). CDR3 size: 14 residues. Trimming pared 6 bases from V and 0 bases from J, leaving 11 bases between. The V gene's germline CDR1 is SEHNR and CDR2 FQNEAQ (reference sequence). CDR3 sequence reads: CASSPDSLNTEAFF. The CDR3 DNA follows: TGTGCCAGCAGTCCAGACAGCCTGAACACTGAAGCTTTCTTT.

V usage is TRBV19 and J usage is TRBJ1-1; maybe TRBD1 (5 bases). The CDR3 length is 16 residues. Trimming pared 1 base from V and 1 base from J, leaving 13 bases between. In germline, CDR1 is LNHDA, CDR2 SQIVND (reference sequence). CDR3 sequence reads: CASSIGGRLKNTEAFF. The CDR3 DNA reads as TGTGCCAGTAGTATAGGGGGCAGGCTTAAGAACACTGAAGCTTTCTTT.

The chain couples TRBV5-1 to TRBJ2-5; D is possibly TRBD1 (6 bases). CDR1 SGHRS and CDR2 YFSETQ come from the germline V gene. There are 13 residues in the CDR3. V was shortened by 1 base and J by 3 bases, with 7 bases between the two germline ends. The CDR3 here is CASSLYREETQYF. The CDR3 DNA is TGCGCCAGCAGCTTGTACAGGGAAGAGACCCAGTACTTC.